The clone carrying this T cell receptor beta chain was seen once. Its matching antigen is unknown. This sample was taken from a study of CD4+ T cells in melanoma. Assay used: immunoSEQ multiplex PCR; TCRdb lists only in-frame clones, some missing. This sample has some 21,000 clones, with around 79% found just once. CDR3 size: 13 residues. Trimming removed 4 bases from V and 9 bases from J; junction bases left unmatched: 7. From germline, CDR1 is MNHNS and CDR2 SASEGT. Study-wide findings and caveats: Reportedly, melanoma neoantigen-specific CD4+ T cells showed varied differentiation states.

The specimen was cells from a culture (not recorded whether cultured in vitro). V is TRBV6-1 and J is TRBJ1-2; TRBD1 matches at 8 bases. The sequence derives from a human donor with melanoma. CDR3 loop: CASSGGQGRSYTF. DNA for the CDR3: TGTGCCAGCAGTGGTGGACAGGGCCGTAGCTACACCTTC.